The T cell receptor (beta chain) described here comes from a study of T-cell memory formation after mild COVID-19. Study-wide background: Largely, TCR clusters stayed within a single donor.

TCRdb called the 5' RACE reads again in MiXCR, with one record for every CDR3 protein. The sample contains about 600,000 distinct CDR3 sequences, roughly a fifth of which appear only once. The study's findings and limits: The appearance of some responding clones in pre-infection memory suggested that cross-reactive memory joined. CD8+ contracting clones occupied EMRA, while CD4+ ones occupied mainly CM and EM.

Turning to this clonotype: What it binds is unknown.

V lost 2 bases and J lost 0; bases outside the gene matches: 2. The CDR3 consists of 14 residues. The germline V gene encodes CDR1 SGHRS and CDR2 YFSETQ. The chain joins TRBV5-1 to TRBJ2-7, with TRBD1 matching over 7 bases. The sequencing sample was made of PBMCs or a T cell subset sorted from them (not recorded which). The sequence was obtained from an adult woman who had mild COVID-19 (a few samples of this study predate the infection). Cell type and time point are not known. CDR3 in amino acids: CASSFGDSSYEQYF. Written as DNA, the CDR3 is TGCGCCAGCAGCTTCGGGGACAGCTCCTACGAGCAGTACTTC. Drawing the rest from reference TRBV5-1 and TRBJ2-7, the complete variable domain is KAGVTQTPRYLIKTRGQQVTLSCSPISGHRSVSWYQQTPGQGLQFLFEYFSETQRNKGNFPGRFSGRQFSNSRSEMNVSTLELGDSALYLCASSFGDSSYEQYFGPGTRLTVT.